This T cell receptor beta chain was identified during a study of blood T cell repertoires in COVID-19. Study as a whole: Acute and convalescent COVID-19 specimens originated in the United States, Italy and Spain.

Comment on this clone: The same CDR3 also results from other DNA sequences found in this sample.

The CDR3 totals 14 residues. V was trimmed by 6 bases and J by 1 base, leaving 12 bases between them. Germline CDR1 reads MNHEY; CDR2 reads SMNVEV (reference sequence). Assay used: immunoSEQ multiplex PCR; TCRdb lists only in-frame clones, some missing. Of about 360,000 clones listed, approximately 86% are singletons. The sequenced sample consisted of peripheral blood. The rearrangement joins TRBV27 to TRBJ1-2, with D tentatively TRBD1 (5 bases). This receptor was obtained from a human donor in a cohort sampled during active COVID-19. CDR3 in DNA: TGTGCCAGCAGCCTGGGGGGAGGTAACTATGGCTACACCTTC. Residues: CASSLGGGNYGYTF.